The next 26 T cell receptor beta chains were all read from a single sample in a study of tumor and adjacent non-tumor tissue in lung cancer (dated by TCRdb to the late 2010s). The library was built by means of multiplex PCR. For sequencing, an Illumina HiSeq 2500 was employed. TCRbeta libraries were constructed through three rounds of nested PCR with primers (Table S4) according to protocols modified from ARM-PCR. TCRdb's own reprocessing of the public reads used fastp at Q25 and MiXCR and kept productive beta chains. Rows with a matching CDR3 protein are joined into one entry that keeps the most common DNA and genes. Recorded for this sample are 200,000 to 250,000 distinct CDR3 sequences; 71% of them occurred a single time. The biggest ten clones account for 20% to 25% of the sample. Bulk unsorted tissue served as the source for RNA extraction, and RNA quality was assessed using a NanoDrop ND-1000 and an Agilent 2100.

The sequenced sample was lung tumor tissue. All receptors derive from a man between 60 and 70 years old with non-small cell lung cancer.

The rearrangement uses TRBV20-1 and TRBJ2-7; 7 positions match TRBD2. The ends lost 5 bases at V and 13 bases at J; junction bases unmatched: 29. The CDR3 has 17 residues. CDR1 DFQATT and CDR2 SNEGSKA come from the germline V gene (reference sequence). The CDR3 DNA sequence: TGCAGTGCTTCGACACCCTCCCCATCCGGGAGGCGGAACGAACACTACTTC. The encoded protein is CSASTPSPSGRRNEHYF.

In the case of this clonotype: A much larger clone differs from this one at a single base, so this may be a read error. The CDR3 does not close with the conserved phenylalanine or tryptophan, likely indicating a read error. The CDR3, as DNA: TGTGCCAGCAGTTACGGTGGCCTAGCCAAAAACATTCAGTACTCC. This codes for CASSYGGLAKNIQYS. J is TRBJ2-4 and V is TRBV6-6; no clear D gene. V was pared by 2 bases and J by 0 bases, with 8 bases between. This CDR3 comprises 15 residues. Germline V gene data show CDR1 as MNHNY and CDR2 as SVGAGI (reference sequence).

This clonotype was seen a few times. Being one base from a much bigger clone, this may be a read error. V usage is TRBV4-3 and J usage is TRBJ2-3; 10 bases match TRBD2. The germline V gene has CDR1 LGHNA and CDR2 YSLEER. This CDR3 region has 19 residues. CDR3 sequence reads: CASSQDFESPSGRRNTRYF. DNA for the CDR3: TGCGCCAGCAGCCAAGATTTCGAGTCCCCTAGCGGGAGACGAAATACGCGGTATTTT.

For this clonotype: A read error may produce the germline difference seen at one junction end. The chain joins TRBV11-3 to TRBJ2-6; 7 nucleotides line up with TRBD2. Germline V lookup: CDR1 SGHNT, CDR2 YENEEA. The CDR3 length is 17 residues. CDR3 nucleotide sequence: TGTGCCAGCAGCTTAGTGGGGGGGAGGCCTGGGGCCAACGTCCTGAATTTC. This translates into CASSLVGGRPGANVLNF. The full variable domain, rest sourced from reference TRBV11-3 and TRBJ2-6, is EAGVVQSPRYKIIEKKQPVAFWCNPISGHNTLYWYLQNLGQGPELLIRYENEEAVDDSQLPKDRFSAERLKGVDSTLKIQPAELGDSAVYLCASSLVGGRPGANVLNFGAGSRLTVL.

Comment on this clonotype: At one end the junction does not follow the germline gene, possibly because of a read error. V and J are TRBV20-1 and TRBJ2-3; 7 positions agree with TRBD2. The CDR3 is made up of 14 amino acids. Germline V CDR1 and CDR2: DFQATT, SNEGSKA (reference sequence). CDR3 sequence: CSAAGVADKDSQYF. CDR3 coding DNA: TGCAGTGCCGCGGGGGTAGCGGACAAAGATTCGCAGTATTTT.

Comment on this clonotype: The junction departs from the called germline gene at one end, perhaps through a read error. The rearrangement joins TRBV20-1 to TRBJ2-3; TRBD2 aligns across 8 bases. Germline V CDR1 and CDR2: DFQATT, SNEGSKA (reference sequence). The CDR3 length is 14 residues. The chain's CDR3 is CNAVTSVKPDTQYF. CDR3 DNA: TGCAATGCTGTGACTAGCGTGAAACCAGATACACAGTATTTT.

This chain uses TRBV20-1 with TRBJ2-7; the D is unclear. Germline V gene data show CDR1 as DFQATT and CDR2 as SNEGSKA (reference sequence). Trimming left V 2 bases short and J 8 bases short, with 13 bases between. This CDR3 has 12 residues. The CDR3 DNA reads TGCAGTGCTAGATCGTCTGCGCGCCAGCAGTACTTC. Residues: CSARSSARQQYF.

As to this clonotype: The CDR3 end shows no conserved phenylalanine or tryptophan, and so a read error is likely. The chain uses TRBV29-1 and TRBJ2-3, with 9 positions matching TRBD2. The CDR3 runs to 15 residues. Germline values: CDR1 SQVTM, CDR2 ANQGSEA. J gave up 4 bases and V 7 bases, and 12 bases lay outside the gene matches. CDR3 DNA sequence: TGCAGCGCCACCGTGGGGCGGGAGGGTGCAGATACGCAGTATGTT. It translates to CSATVGREGADTQYV.

Details on this clonotype: A read error may be the cause here, since a much bigger clone is one base away. It is likely a read error, because the conserved phenylalanine at the end of the CDR3 is missing. The chain joins TRBV20-1 to TRBJ1-6, with a weak D call TRBD1 (5 bases). The CDR3 runs 15 residues. Germline V gene data show CDR1 as DFQATT and CDR2 as SNEGSKA (reference sequence). Trimming cost V 1 base and J 3 bases, with 10 bases left between them. CDR3 nucleotides: TGCAGTGCTAGAGTTGGGACCCACTATAATTCACCCCTCCACTCT. Translated, it gives CSARVGTHYNSPLHS.

With respect to this clonotype: A much larger clone is a single base away; this may be a read error. This chain connects TRBV20-1 to TRBJ2-1, with D perhaps given as TRBD1 or TRBD2 (5 bases each). The CDR3 has 15 amino acids. The germline V gene has CDR1 DFQATT and CDR2 SNEGSKA (reference sequence). CDR3 residues: CSASSLGGPRGEQSF. The CDR3 coding sequence is TGCAGTGCTAGCTCCCTCGGCGGGCCGAGGGGTGAGCAGTCCTTC.

With respect to this clonotype: At one of its ends the junction is not consistent with the germline gene, which may arise from a read error. V usage is TRBV6-5 and J usage is TRBJ2-7, with D perhaps assigned TRBD1 or TRBD2 (5 bases each). The CDR3 covers 15 residues. Germline CDR1 and CDR2: MNHEY and SVGAGI. The CDR3 spells CASGNGGVARYGQYF. The CDR3 bases are TGTGCAAGCGGCAATGGGGGAGTCGCTCGCTACGGGCAGTACTTC.

Details on this clonotype: Germline is not matched at one junction end, which may reflect a read error. The chain joins TRBV20-1 to TRBJ2-1; TRBD2 matches 9 bases. The germline gives CDR1 DFQATT, CDR2 SNEGSKA (reference sequence). The length of the CDR3 is 16 residues. CDR3 DNA sequence: TGCAGTGCTAGAGACACTAGCGGGCCCCGTCACAAAGAGCAGTTCTTC. It encodes CSARDTSGPRHKEQFF.

The chain uses TRBV13 and TRBJ1-2; the D is unclear. V lost 8 bases and J 7 bases, leaving 14 bases between the germline ends. CDR1 PRHDT and CDR2 FYEKMQ come from the germline V gene (reference sequence). This CDR3 is built from 12 residues. CDR3 sequence: CASGERAFGYTF. CDR3 DNA sequence: TGTGCCAGCGGAGAGAGGGCGTTTGGCTACACCTTC.

This clonotype showed up many times. This sequence joins TRBV29-1 and TRBJ2-3; D remains ambiguous. V was shortened by 5 bases and J by 1 base, with 7 bases between the two germline ends. Germline V CDR1 and CDR2: SQVTM, ANQGSEA. The CDR3 is 12 residues long. Written as DNA, the CDR3 is TGCAGCGTTCTTGGAGGCACAGATACGCAGTATTTT. Translation: CSVLGGTDTQYF.

To note about this clonotype: The CDR3 does not end in the conserved phenylalanine or tryptophan, so this is likely a read error. V and J are TRBV11-1 and TRBJ2-7, with 9 bases that match TRBD2. CDR3 length: 17 amino acids. Germline V gene sequence: CDR1 SGHAT, CDR2 FQDESV (reference sequence). The J segment lost 3 bases and the V segment lost 1 base, leaving 10 bases of the junction unmatched. CDR3 loop: CASSLGVFSGSFYEQYS. The CDR3 nucleotides are TGTGCCAGCAGCTTAGGAGTCTTTAGCGGGAGCTTCTACGAGCAGTACTCC.

The chain couples TRBV28 to TRBJ2-1; TRBD2 matches at 8 bases. Germline CDR1 reads MDHEN; CDR2 reads SYDVKM. Trimming cost V 5 bases and J 7 bases; bases outside gene matches: 10. The CDR3 contains 15 residues. The CDR3 region has the DNA TGTGCCAGCAGTCCCCCAACGGGGGGGCTTAATGAGCAGTTCTTC. Translation: CASSPPTGGLNEQFF.

About this clonotype: Sequence at one end of the junction differs from germline and may be a read error. This rearrangement joins TRBV11-3 to TRBJ2-7, with TRBD1 identical over 10 bases. The CDR3 contains 18 residues. CDR1 is SGHNT and CDR2 is YENEEA in the germline V gene. CDR3 region: CVSSSILPGQGFSYEQYF. CDR3 bases: TGTGTCAGCAGTTCGATTTTGCCGGGACAGGGGTTTTCCTACGAGCAATACTTC.

This clonotype has a handful of counts. The chain couples TRBV6-2 or TRBV6-3 to TRBJ2-3, with 10 bases lining up with TRBD2. From germline, CDR1 is MNHEY and CDR2 SVGEGT. This CDR3 comprises 18 residues. The ends lost 7 bases at V and 2 bases at J; junction bases unmatched: 15. The CDR3 protein is CASTRNSLAGDTTDTQYF. The DNA for the CDR3 is TGTGCCAGCACTCGTAATAGCCTAGCGGGAGACACCACAGATACGCAGTATTTT.

The chain employs TRBV6-5 and TRBJ2-7; D uncertain. Looked up from germline, CDR1 is MNHEY and CDR2 is SVGAGI. V was cut by 8 bases and J by 3 bases, with 20 bases left in between. CDR3 length: 15 amino acids. CDR3 in amino acids: CASVNVGVTRYEQYF. The CDR3 bases are TGTGCCAGCGTCAATGTAGGAGTCACTCGCTACGAGCAGTACTTC.

At least ten counts were recorded for this clonotype. The rearrangement uses TRBV4-2 and TRBJ1-2; D unresolved. Germline V gives CDR1 LGHNA, CDR2 YNFKEQ. The CDR3 length is 15 residues. Trimming shortened V by 0 bases and J by 4 bases, and 12 bases separated the two germline ends. The CDR3 is CASSQDRSVGYGYTF. Written as DNA, the CDR3 is TGTGCCAGCAGCCAAGATAGGTCGGTGGGCTATGGCTACACCTTC.

A word on this clonotype: At one end the junction does not follow the germline gene, possibly because of a read error. This chain connects TRBV11-1 to TRBJ2-1, with D possibly being TRBD2 (5 bases). This CDR3 comprises 13 residues. Germline V lookup: CDR1 SGHAT, CDR2 FQDESV (reference sequence). In DNA, the CDR3 is TGTGACAGCAGCTTAGCGTTCTTGCCAACCAAGTTCTTC. It translates to CDSSLAFLPTKFF.

As for this clonotype: The germline gene is not matched at one end of the junction; a read error may be the cause. The chain is built from TRBV12-3 or TRBV12-4 and TRBJ1-5; 7 nucleotides agree with TRBD1. This CDR3 has 15 residues. The CDR3 reads CASSPTTGDNQPQQF. The CDR3 bases are TGTGCCAGCAGTCCGACAACAGGGGACAATCAGCCCCAGCAGTTT.

This clonotype showed up just a few times. A much larger clone lies one base from this, so it may be a read error. This chain links TRBV11-3 with TRBJ2-7; D may correspond to TRBD1 or TRBD2 (5 bases each). The CDR3 covers 14 residues. CDR1 is SGHNT and CDR2 is YENEEA in the germline V gene. For the CDR3, the DNA is TGTGCCAGCAACTTAGTGCAGGGACCTTACGAGCAGTACTTC. Translation: CASNLVQGPYEQYF.

In regard to this clonotype: At one boundary the junction diverges from the germline segment, which might be a read error. The V call is TRBV11-3, the J call TRBJ1-2; TRBD1 is a possible D gene (6 bases). CDR3 length: 12 residues. Per germline, CDR1 SGHNT and CDR2 YENEEA. CDR3 in amino acids: CVSSSGQYGYTF. CDR3 nucleotide sequence: TGTGTCAGCAGCTCCGGACAGTATGGCTATACCTTC.

The gene calls are TRBV6-1 and TRBJ2-3, with D possibly matching TRBD2 (6 bases). Looked up from germline, CDR1 is MNHNS and CDR2 is SASEGT. The length of the CDR3 is 14 residues. V was cut by 11 bases and J by 1 base, with 16 bases left in between. The CDR3 region is CAVYSGSGTDTQYF. The CDR3, as DNA: TGTGCCGTATACAGCGGGTCCGGCACAGATACGCAGTATTTT.

V gene TRBV4-3 combines with J gene TRBJ2-1; TRBD2 matches 8 bases. The CDR3 extends over 18 amino acids. CDR1 is LGHNA and CDR2 is YSLEER in the germline V gene. The V segment lost 4 bases and the J segment 2 bases; nucleotides outside the gene matches: 13. Here the CDR3 reads CASSRDRTREGTYNEQFF. DNA for the CDR3: TGCGCCAGCAGCCGAGATCGTACCCGGGAGGGGACCTACAATGAGCAGTTCTTC.